This record concerns one T cell receptor beta chain sequence. The sample comes from a study of human T cells and chemical hapten exposure. Time point here: healthy volunteer bleed at 2 weeks. Someone pulled total RNA out of unfractionated whole blood. One entry per CDR3 protein results from TCRdb running MiXCR on the RACE reads. The sample shows some 46,000 distinct CDR3 sequences, around 4.5% of them seen only once. Per germline, CDR1 LNHDA and CDR2 SQIVND (reference sequence). This CDR3 has 17 residues. V lost 6 bases and J 4 bases, leaving 22 bases between the germline ends. The gene calls are TRBV19 and TRBJ1-3; D unresolved. Specimen: whole blood. The TCR originated in a female donor in good health. Some clones in this sample may be carry-over from other donors' samples. CDR3 sequence (DNA): TGTGCCAGTAGGAAGACAATGGACGAACTAAGAGGAAACACCATATATTTT. Protein product: CASRKTMDELRGNTIYF.